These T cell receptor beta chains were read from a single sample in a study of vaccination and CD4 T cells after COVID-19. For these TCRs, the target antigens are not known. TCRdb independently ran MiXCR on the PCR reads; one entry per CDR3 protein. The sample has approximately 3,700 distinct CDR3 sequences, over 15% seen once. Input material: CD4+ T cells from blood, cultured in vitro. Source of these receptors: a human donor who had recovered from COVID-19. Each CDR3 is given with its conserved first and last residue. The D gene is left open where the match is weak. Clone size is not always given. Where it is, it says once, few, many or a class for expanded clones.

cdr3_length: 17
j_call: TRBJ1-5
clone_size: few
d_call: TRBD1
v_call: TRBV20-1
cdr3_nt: TGCAGTGCGCTACTGGGACAGGGTAATTTGGGGAATCAGCCCCAGCATTTT
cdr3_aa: CSALLGQGNLGNQPQHF

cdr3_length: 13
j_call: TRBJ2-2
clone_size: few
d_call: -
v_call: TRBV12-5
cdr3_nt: TGTGCTAGTGGTCTCAAAGGGGGCGGGGAGCTGTTTTTT
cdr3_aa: CASGLKGGGELFF

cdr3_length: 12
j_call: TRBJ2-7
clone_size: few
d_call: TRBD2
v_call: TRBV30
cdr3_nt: TGTGCCTGGAGACTAGCGGGGGACGAGCAGTACTTC
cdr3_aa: CAWRLAGDEQYF

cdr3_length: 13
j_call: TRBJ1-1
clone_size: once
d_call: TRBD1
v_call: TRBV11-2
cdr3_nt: TGTGCCAGCAGCTACACAGGGGTCACTGAAGCTTTCTTT
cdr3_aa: CASSYTGVTEAFF

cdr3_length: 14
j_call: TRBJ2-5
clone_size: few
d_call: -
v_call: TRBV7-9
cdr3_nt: TGTGCCAGCAGCTTATTGGCAGGGCAAGAGACCCAGTACTTC
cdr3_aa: CASSLLAGQETQYF

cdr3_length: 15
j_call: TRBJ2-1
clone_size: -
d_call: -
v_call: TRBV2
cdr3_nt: TGTGCCAGCGGGATCGGGGGCTCCTTCTACAATGAGCAGTTCTTC
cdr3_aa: CASGIGGSFYNEQFF

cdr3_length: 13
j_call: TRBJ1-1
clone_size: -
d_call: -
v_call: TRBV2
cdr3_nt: TGTGCCAGCTGCGGCCCGGGGGGGGGCTCAGGTCAATTT
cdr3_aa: CASCGPGGGSGQF

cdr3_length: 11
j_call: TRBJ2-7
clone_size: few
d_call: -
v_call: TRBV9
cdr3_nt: TGTGCCAGCGAAGGTTTCGGCGAGCAGTACTTC
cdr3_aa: CASEGFGEQYF

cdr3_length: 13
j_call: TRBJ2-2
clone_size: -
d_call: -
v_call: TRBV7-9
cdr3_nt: TGTGCCAGCAGCTTAGGTCACACCGGGGAGCTGTTTTTT
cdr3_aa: CASSLGHTGELFF

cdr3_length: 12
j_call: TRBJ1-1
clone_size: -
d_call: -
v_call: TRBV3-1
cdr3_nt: TGTGCCAGCAGCCAGAGGACAACCGTGGCTTTCTTT
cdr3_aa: CASSQRTTVAFF

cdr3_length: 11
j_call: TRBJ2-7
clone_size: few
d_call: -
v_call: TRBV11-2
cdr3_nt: TGTGCCAGCAGCCTCTTGTACGAGCAGTACTTC
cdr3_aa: CASSLLYEQYF

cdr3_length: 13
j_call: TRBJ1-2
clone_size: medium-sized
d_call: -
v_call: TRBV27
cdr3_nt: TGTGCCAGCAGTTTCGGGCCAAACTATGGCTACACCTTC
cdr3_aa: CASSFGPNYGYTF

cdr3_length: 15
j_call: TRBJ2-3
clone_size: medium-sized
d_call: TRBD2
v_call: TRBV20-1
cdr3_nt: TGCAGTGCCAAAAAGTCGGGACTAGCGGCAGATACGCAGTATTTT
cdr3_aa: CSAKKSGLAADTQYF

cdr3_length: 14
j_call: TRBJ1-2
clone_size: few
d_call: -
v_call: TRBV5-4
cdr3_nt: TGTGCCAGCAGCCCGGGGCCACAGTCGAAGGGCTACACCTTC
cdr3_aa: CASSPGPQSKGYTF

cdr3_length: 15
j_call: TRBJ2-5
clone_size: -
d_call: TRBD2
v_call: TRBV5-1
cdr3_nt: TGCGCCAGCAGCTCACTAGCGGGGGCCCAAGAGACCCAGTACTTC
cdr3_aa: CASSSLAGAQETQYF

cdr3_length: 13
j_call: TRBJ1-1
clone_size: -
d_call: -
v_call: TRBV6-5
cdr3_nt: TGTGCCAGCAGTTACGAGGGAGGTAATGAAGCTTTCTTT
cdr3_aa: CASSYEGGNEAFF